These T cell receptor beta chains were read from a single sample in a study of beta chain features in type 1 diabetes. This table comes from immunoSEQ multiplex PCR, and its TCRdb copy is limited to in-frame clones, with some not included. The data show about 350,000 clones, with roughly 21% seen just once and 0.044% held by the top ten. Material: naive CD4+ T cells from blood. Every receptor here comes from a woman aged 18-29 years in good health. CDR3s include the opening cysteine and the closing phenylalanine or tryptophan. Each record gives: clone size, J gene, D gene, V gene, CDR3 protein, CDR3 DNA. D genes are given only for firm matches. Expanded clones get a size class; other rows say once, few or many, or leave the size out.

few	TRBJ2-1	.	TRBV7-9	CARMEEQFF	TGTGCCAGAATGGAGGAGCAGTTCTTC
.	TRBJ2-5	.	TRBV2	CASSAGQTGWETQYF	TGTGCCAGCAGTGCTGGACAGACCGGATGGGAGACCCAGTACTTC
.	TRBJ2-5	TRBD2	TRBV2	CASSGLAEETQYF	TGTGCCAGCAGTGGGCTAGCGGAAGAGACCCAGTACTTC
.	TRBJ1-5	TRBD1	TRBV7-2	CASSRLQGAGNQPQHF	TGTGCCAGCAGCCGTCTACAGGGGGCCGGCAATCAGCCCCAGCATTTT
.	TRBJ2-3	.	TRBV29-1	CSAPRGGEDTQYF	TGCAGCGCACCTAGGGGGGGGGAAGATACGCAGTATTTT
.	TRBJ1-2	.	TRBV4-1	CASSRTGWEANYGYTF	TGCGCCAGCAGCCGAACAGGGTGGGAAGCTAACTATGGCTACACCTTC
few	TRBJ2-7	TRBD1	TRBV6-5	CASSYSTWTGSYEQYF	TGTGCCAGCAGTTACTCGACCTGGACAGGGTCCTACGAGCAGTACTTC
few	TRBJ2-6	.	TRBV7-3	CASSPGFSGANVLTF	TGTGCCAGCAGCCCAGGGTTCTCTGGGGCCAACGTCCTGACTTTC
.	TRBJ2-7	TRBD2	TRBV6-5	CASRASGSLTYEQYF	TGTGCCAGCAGGGCTAGCGGGAGTCTGACGTACGAGCAGTACTTC
few	TRBJ2-1	TRBD2	TRBV5-1	CASGTSGSDEQFF	TGCGCCAGCGGGACTAGCGGGAGCGATGAGCAGTTCTTC
.	TRBJ1-1	.	TRBV12-5	CASGLVLRENTEAFF	TGTGCTAGTGGTTTGGTACTTCGAGAGAACACTGAAGCTTTCTTT
.	TRBJ2-6	.	TRBV5-6	CASSSGHAGANVLTF	TGTGCCAGCAGCTCCGGACACGCTGGGGCCAACGTCCTGACTTTC
.	TRBJ2-1	TRBD2	TRBV6-1	CASSEFRPSGNFYNEQFF	TGTGCCAGCAGTGAATTTCGTCCTAGCGGGAACTTTTACAATGAGCAGTTCTTC
few	TRBJ1-2	.	TRBV5-1	CASSSQGQDGYTF	TGCGCCAGCAGCTCCCAGGGTCAGGATGGCTACACCTTC
few	TRBJ2-1	TRBD2	TRBV7-4	CLGLAGGNEQFF	TGCCTGGGACTAGCGGGTGGCAATGAGCAGTTCTTC
.	TRBJ1-5	.	TRBV2	CASMEQGSNQPQHF	TGTGCCAGCATGGAACAGGGTTCCAATCAGCCCCAGCATTTT
.	TRBJ2-1	TRBD1	TRBV25-1	CASSESTGGFYNEQFF	TGTGCCAGCAGTGAATCGACAGGGGGCTTTTACAATGAGCAGTTCTTC
.	TRBJ1-2	TRBD1	TRBV5-4	CASSQPGQGGGYTF	TGTGCCAGCAGCCAACCCGGACAGGGAGGCGGCTACACCTTC
.	TRBJ1-1	TRBD1	TRBV4-2	CASRPVQGARTEAFF	TGTGCCAGCAGACCAGTCCAGGGGGCTAGGACTGAAGCTTTCTTT
.	TRBJ1-1	.	TRBV5-1	CASSLRGGIPEAFF	TGCGCCAGCAGCTTGAGGGGTGGTATACCTGAAGCTTTCTTT
few	TRBJ2-2	.	TRBV14	CASRPRGSGELFF	TGTGCCAGCAGACCACGGGGGTCCGGGGAGCTGTTTTTT
few	TRBJ1-1	.	TRBV4-2	CASSPSSAPERAFF	TGTGCCAGCAGCCCGTCGAGCGCGCCCGAGCGGGCTTTCTTT
.	TRBJ2-3	.	TRBV6-8	CASRSGYTDTQYF	TGTGCCAGCAGGAGCGGTTACACAGATACGCAGTATTTT
few	TRBJ2-1	TRBD1	TRBV19	CASSTRQGVHNEQFF	TGTGCCAGTAGTACTAGACAGGGGGTCCACAATGAGCAGTTCTTC
once	TRBJ2-5	TRBD2	TRBV4-1	CASSQDTGRGGRFQETQYF	TGCGCCAGCAGCCAAGATACGGGACGGGGGGGCCGTTTCCAAGAGACCCAGTACTTC
few	TRBJ2-5	.	TRBV6-5	CASASEGLTQYF	TGTGCCAGCGCCTCGGAGGGCTTGACCCAGTACTTC
.	TRBJ2-7	.	TRBV5-4	CASSLGGTSSYEQYF	TGTGCCAGCAGCTTGGGGGGGACATCATCCTACGAGCAGTACTTC
.	TRBJ2-6	.	TRBV2	CASSASDSGANVLTF	TGTGCCAGCAGTGCCAGTGACTCTGGGGCCAACGTCCTGACTTTC
.	TRBJ2-5	TRBD2	TRBV19	CASSLAGGGETQYF	TGTGCCAGCTCTTTAGCGGGAGGTGGAGAGACCCAGTACTTC